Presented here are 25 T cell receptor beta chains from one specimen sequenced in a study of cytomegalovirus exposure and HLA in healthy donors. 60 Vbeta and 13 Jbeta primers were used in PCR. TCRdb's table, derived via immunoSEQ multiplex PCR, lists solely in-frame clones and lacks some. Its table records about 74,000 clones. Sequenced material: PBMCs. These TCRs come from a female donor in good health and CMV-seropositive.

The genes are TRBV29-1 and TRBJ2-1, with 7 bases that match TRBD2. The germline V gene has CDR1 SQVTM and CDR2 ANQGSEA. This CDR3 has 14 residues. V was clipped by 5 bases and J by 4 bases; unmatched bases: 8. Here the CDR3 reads CSVRVGAGYNEQFF. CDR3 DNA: TGCAGCGTTAGAGTGGGAGCGGGATACAATGAGCAGTTCTTC.

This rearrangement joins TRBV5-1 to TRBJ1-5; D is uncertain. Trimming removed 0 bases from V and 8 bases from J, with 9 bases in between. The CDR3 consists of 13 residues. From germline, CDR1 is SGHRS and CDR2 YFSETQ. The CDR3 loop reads CASSLGGLEPQHF. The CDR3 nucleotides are TGCGCCAGCAGCTTGGGAGGTTTGGAGCCCCAGCATTTT. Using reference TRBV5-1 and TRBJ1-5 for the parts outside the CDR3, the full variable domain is KAGVTQTPRYLIKTRGQQVTLSCSPISGHRSVSWYQQTPGQGLQFLFEYFSETQRNKGNFPGRFSGRQFSNSRSEMNVSTLELGDSALYLCASSLGGLEPQHFGDGTRLSIL.

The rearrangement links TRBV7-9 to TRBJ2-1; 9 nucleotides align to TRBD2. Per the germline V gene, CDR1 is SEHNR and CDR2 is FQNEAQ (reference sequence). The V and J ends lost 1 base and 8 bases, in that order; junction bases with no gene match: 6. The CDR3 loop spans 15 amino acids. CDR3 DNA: TGTGCCAGCAGCTTAGTGGGGACTAGCAACGATGAGCAGTTCTTC. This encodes CASSLVGTSNDEQFF.

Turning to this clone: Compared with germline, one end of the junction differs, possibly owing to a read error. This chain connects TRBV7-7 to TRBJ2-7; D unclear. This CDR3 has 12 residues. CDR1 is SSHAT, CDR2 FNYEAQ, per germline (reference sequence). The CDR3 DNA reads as TGTGCTAGCAGCTTACCCTGCTACGAGCAGTACTTC. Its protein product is CASSLPCYEQYF.

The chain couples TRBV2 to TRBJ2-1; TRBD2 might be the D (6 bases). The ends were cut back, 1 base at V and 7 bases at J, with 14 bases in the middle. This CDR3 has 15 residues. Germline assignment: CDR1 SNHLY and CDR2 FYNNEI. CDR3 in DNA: TGTGCCAGCAGTGAAGGGCGGGAAGGTGGAAATGAGCAGTTCTTC. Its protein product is CASSEGREGGNEQFF.

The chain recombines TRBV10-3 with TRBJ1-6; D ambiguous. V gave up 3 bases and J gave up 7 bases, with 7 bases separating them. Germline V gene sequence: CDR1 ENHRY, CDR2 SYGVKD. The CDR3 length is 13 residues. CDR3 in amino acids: CAISDGGNSPLHF. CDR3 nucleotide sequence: TGTGCCATCAGTGATGGCGGGAATTCACCCCTCCACTTT.

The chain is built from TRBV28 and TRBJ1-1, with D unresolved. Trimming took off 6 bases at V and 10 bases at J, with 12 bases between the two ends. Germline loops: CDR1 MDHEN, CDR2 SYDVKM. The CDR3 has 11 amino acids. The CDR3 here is CASRTGWGAFF. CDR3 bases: TGTGCCAGCAGGACGGGGTGGGGAGCTTTCTTT.

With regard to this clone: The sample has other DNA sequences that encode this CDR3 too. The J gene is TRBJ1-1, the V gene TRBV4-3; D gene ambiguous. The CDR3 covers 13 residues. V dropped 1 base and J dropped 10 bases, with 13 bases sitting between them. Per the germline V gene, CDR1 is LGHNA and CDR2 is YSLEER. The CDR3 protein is CASSQVDRGSAFF. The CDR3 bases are TGCGCCAGCAGCCAAGTGGATCGGGGATCAGCTTTCTTT.

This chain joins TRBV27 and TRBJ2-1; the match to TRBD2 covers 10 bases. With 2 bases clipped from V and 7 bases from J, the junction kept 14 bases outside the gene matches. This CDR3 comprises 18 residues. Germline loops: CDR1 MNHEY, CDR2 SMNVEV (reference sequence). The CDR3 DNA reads TGTGCCAGCAGTTTAGAAGCTTCCTTTGGACTAGCGGCGAATGAGCAGTTCTTC. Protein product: CASSLEASFGLAANEQFF.

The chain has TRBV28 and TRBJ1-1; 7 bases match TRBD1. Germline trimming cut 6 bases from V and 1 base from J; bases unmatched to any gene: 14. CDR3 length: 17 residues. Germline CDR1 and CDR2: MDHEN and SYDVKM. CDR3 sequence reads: CASRPSFAGTENTEAFF. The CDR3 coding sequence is TGTGCCAGCAGACCTTCTTTTGCCGGGACAGAGAACACTGAAGCTTTCTTT.

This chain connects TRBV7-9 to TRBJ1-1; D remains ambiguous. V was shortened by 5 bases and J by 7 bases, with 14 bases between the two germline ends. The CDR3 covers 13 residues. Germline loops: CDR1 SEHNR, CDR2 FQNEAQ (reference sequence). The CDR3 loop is CASSPSGRGEAFF. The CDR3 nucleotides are TGTGCCAGCAGCCCAAGCGGGCGTGGTGAAGCTTTCTTT.

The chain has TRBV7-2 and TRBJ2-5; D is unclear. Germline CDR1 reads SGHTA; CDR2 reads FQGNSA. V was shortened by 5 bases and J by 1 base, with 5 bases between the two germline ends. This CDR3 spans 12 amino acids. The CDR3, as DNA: TGTGCCAGCAGCCGTTCCCAAGAGACCCAGTACTTC. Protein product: CASSRSQETQYF.

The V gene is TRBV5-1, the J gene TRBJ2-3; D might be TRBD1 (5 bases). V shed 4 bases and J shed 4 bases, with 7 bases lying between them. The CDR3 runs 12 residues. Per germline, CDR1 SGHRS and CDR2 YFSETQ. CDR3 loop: CASSRRADTQYF. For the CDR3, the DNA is TGCGCCAGCAGCCGCAGGGCAGATACGCAGTATTTT.

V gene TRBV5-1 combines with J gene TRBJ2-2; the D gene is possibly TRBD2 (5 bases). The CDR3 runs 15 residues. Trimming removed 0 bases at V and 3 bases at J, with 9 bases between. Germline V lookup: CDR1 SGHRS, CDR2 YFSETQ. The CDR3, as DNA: TGCGCCAGCAGCTTGGCGACTACCGACACCGGGGAGCTGTTTTTT. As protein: CASSLATTDTGELFF.

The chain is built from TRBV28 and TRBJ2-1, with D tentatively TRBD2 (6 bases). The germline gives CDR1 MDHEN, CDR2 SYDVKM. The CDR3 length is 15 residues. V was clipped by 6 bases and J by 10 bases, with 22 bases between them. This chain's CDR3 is CASSPSGRTLEEQFF. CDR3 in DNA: TGTGCCAGCAGCCCCTCAGGGAGGACCCTCGAGGAGCAGTTCTTC.

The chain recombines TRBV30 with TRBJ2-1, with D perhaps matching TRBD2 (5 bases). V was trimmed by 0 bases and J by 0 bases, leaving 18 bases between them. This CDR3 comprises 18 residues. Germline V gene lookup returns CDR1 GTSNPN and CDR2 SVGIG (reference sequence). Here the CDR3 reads CAWSVLGSSASSYNEQFF. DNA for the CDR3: TGTGCCTGGAGTGTACTGGGGAGTAGCGCTAGCTCCTACAATGAGCAGTTCTTC.

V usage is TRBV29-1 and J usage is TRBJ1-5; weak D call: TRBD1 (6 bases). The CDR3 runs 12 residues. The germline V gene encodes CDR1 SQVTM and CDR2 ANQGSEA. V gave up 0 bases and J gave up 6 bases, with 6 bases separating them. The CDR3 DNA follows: TGCAGCGTTGAAGAAGGGGGTCAGCCCCAGCATTTT. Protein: CSVEEGGQPQHF.

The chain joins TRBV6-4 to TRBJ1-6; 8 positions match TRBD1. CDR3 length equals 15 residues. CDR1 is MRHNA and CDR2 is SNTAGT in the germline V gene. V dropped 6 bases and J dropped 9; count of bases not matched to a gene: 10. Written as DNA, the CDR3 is TGTGCCAGCAGCTCGGACAGGGAAGGAGGTTCACCCCTCCACTTT. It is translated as CASSSDREGGSPLHF.

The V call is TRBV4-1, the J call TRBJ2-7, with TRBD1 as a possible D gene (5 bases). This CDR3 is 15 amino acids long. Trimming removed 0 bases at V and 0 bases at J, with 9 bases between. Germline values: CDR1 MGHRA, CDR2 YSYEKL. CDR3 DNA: TGCGCCAGCAGCCAAGAAGCAGGGTTCTCCTACGAGCAGTACTTC. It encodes CASSQEAGFSYEQYF.

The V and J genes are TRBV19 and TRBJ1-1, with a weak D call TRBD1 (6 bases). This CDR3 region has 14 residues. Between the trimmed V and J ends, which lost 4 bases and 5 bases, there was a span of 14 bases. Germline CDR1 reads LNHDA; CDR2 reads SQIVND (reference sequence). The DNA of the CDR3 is TGTGCCAGTAGTAAGGACACCCAGGGGACTGAAGCTTTCTTT. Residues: CASSKDTQGTEAFF.

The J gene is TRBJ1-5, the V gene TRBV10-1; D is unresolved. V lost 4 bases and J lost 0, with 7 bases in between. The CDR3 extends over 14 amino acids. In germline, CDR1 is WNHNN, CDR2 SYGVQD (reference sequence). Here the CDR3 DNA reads TGCGCCAGCAGTGCCCCCTATAGCAATCAGCCCCAGCATTTT. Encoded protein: CASSAPYSNQPQHF.

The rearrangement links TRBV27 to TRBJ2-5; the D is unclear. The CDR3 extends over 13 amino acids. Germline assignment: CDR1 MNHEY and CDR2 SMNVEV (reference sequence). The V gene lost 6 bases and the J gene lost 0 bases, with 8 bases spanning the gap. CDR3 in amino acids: CASRERHQETQYF. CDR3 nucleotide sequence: TGTGCCAGCAGAGAGAGGCACCAAGAGACCCAGTACTTC.

The CDR3 sequence is CASSEITGGGGYTF. The CDR3 nucleotides read TGTGCCAGCAGCGAAATTACAGGGGGGGGTGGCTACACCTTC. The chain links TRBV2 to TRBJ1-2; TRBD1 matches at 8 bases. Per germline, CDR1 SNHLY and CDR2 FYNNEI. After removal of 6 bases from V and 7 bases from J, the junction contained 10 bases not matched to a gene. CDR3 length equals 14 residues.

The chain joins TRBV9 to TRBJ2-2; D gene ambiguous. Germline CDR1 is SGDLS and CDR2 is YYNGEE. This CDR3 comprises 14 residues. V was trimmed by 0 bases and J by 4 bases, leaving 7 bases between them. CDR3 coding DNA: TGTGCCAGCAGCGTAGGACATATCACCGGGGAGCTGTTTTTT. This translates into CASSVGHITGELFF.

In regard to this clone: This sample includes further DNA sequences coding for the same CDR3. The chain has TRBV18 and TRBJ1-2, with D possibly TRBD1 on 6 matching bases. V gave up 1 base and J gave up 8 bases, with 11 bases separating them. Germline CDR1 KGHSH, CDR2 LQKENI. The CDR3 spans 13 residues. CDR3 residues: CASSPREGDGYTF. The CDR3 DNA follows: TGTGCCAGCTCACCACGGGAGGGGGACGGCTACACCTTC.